This T cell receptor (beta chain) comes out of a study of blood T cell repertoires in COVID-19. The overall study: The samples span acute and convalescent COVID-19 from the United States, Italy and Spain. PBMCs, B-cell-depleted T cells, or T cells provided the cDNA or gDNA that made up the material.

Profiled with immunoSEQ multiplex PCR; TCRdb holds only in-frame clones, not every one. The table shows 300,000 to 450,000 clones, with about 88% occurring only once. J gave up 7 bases and V 0 bases, and 5 bases lay outside the gene matches. Germline CDR1 LNHNV, CDR2 YYDKDF (reference sequence). The CDR3 length is 15 residues. Cohort 3 donors counted as recovered after two negative PCRs, clearance, or resolved symptoms. The TCR comes from a woman aged 18-29 years who had recovered from COVID-19. The gene calls are TRBV15 and TRBJ1-4; 7 bases fit TRBD1. Sample: PBMCs or T cells enriched from blood (not recorded which). The CDR3 DNA reads TGTGCCACCAGCAGAGATCGACAGGGAGGTGAAAAACTGTTTTTT. Protein product: CATSRDRQGGEKLFF.